The next 28 T cell receptor beta chains were all read from a single sample in a study of T-cell memory formation after mild COVID-19. TCRdb independently ran MiXCR on the 5' RACE reads; one entry per CDR3 protein. The repertoire holds about 40,000 distinct CDR3 sequences, with 9.5% to 12% as singletons. Sequenced input: PBMCs or a T cell subset sorted from them (not recorded which). All receptors come from a man younger than 30 who had mild COVID-19 (a few samples of this study predate the infection). Cell type and time point are not known.

This clonotype was recorded at least ten times. The chain recombines TRBV7-9 with TRBJ2-2; D unclear. Germline V gene lookup returns CDR1 SEHNR and CDR2 FQNEAQ (reference sequence). This CDR3 comprises 14 residues. Trimming cost V 5 bases and J 4 bases, with 11 bases left between them. The chain's CDR3 is CASSHRVPTGELFF. In DNA, the CDR3 is TGTGCCAGCAGCCACCGGGTCCCCACCGGGGAGCTGTTTTTT.

This clonotype was seen ten or more times. The chain uses TRBV2 and TRBJ2-7; the match to TRBD1 covers 7 bases. CDR1 and CDR2 from the germline V gene are SNHLY and FYNNEI. Trimming removed 10 bases from V and 0 bases from J; junction bases left unmatched: 6. The CDR3 has 13 residues. CDR3: CAITGTDSYEQYF. In nucleotides, the CDR3 is TGTGCCATCACCGGGACAGACTCCTACGAGCAGTACTTC.

This clonotype was seen ten or more times. This chain joins TRBV12-3 or TRBV12-4 and TRBJ2-2; a possible D gene is TRBD2 (6 bases). This CDR3 is built from 11 residues. Trimming shortened V by 10 bases and J by 6 bases, and 9 bases separated the two germline ends. The CDR3 region is CAIREAGELFF. The CDR3 nucleotides are TGTGCCATAAGGGAGGCCGGGGAGCTGTTTTTT.

This clonotype was counted between two and nine times. The chain combines TRBV11-2 with TRBJ1-1, with D possibly TRBD1 on 5 matching bases. The CDR3 loop spans 13 amino acids. Germline lookup yields CDR1 SGHAT and CDR2 FQNNGV. V shed 4 bases and J shed 5 bases, with 11 bases lying between them. CDR3 loop: CASSSRGVTEAFF. CDR3 sequence (DNA): TGTGCCAGCAGCTCCCGAGGGGTGACTGAAGCTTTCTTT.

This clonotype was seen repeatedly, ten times or more. The chain couples TRBV20-1 to TRBJ1-6; TRBD1 matches at 7 bases. Germline lookup yields CDR1 DFQATT and CDR2 SNEGSKA (reference sequence). Trimming removed 8 bases from V and 7 bases from J; junction bases left unmatched: 14. The CDR3 runs to 15 residues. CDR3 sequence reads: CSYTRVGQRNSPLHF. CDR3 sequence (DNA): TGCAGTTACACACGAGTGGGACAGCGAAATTCACCCCTCCACTTT.

This clonotype showed up many times. This chain uses TRBV5-1 with TRBJ2-5; D might be TRBD2 (5 bases). Trimming took off 2 bases at V and 4 bases at J, with 18 bases between the two ends. The germline V gene encodes CDR1 SGHRS and CDR2 YFSETQ. This CDR3 has 16 residues. CDR3 sequence: CASSFQPRDGGETQYF. CDR3 bases: TGCGCCAGCAGCTTTCAGCCCCGGGATGGTGGAGAGACCCAGTACTTC.

This clonotype was observed many times. V and J are TRBV5-1 and TRBJ2-7, with D perhaps TRBD1 or TRBD2 (5 bases each). This CDR3 has 17 amino acids. CDR1 is SGHRS, CDR2 YFSETQ, per germline. The ends were cut back, 0 bases at V and 0 bases at J, with 16 bases in the middle. CDR3 amino acids: CASSLDFTGTVSYEQYF. CDR3 sequence (DNA): TGCGCCAGCAGCTTGGATTTCACCGGGACGGTCTCCTACGAGCAGTACTTC.

This clonotype showed up many times. The CDR3 DNA is TGCGCCAGCAGATCGGGGTGGACCGGGGAGCTGTTTTTT. This codes for CASRSGWTGELFF. The genes are TRBV4-3 and TRBJ2-2; a possible D gene is TRBD2 (5 bases). From germline, CDR1 is LGHNA and CDR2 YSLEER. CDR3 length: 13 residues. V was pared by 6 bases and J by 5 bases, with 10 bases between.

The chain is built from TRBV7-2 and TRBJ2-3; D ambiguous. This CDR3 spans 12 amino acids. Per germline, CDR1 SGHTA and CDR2 FQGNSA. V lost 6 bases and J 6 bases, leaving 10 bases between the germline ends. CDR3 in DNA: TGTGCCAGCAGTCCATTAGGGGATACGCAGTATTTT. It encodes CASSPLGDTQYF.

This clonotype is labeled medium-sized. V usage is TRBV24-1 and J usage is TRBJ2-3, with 12 bases that match TRBD2. This CDR3 is 17 amino acids long. The V segment lost 3 bases and the J segment 4 bases; nucleotides outside the gene matches: 7. The germline V gene has CDR1 KGHDR and CDR2 SFDVKD. CDR3 in amino acids: CATSDPLGLAGADTQYF. Written as DNA, the CDR3 is TGTGCCACCAGTGATCCGTTGGGACTAGCGGGCGCAGATACGCAGTATTTT.

This clonotype was counted at least ten times. The V and J genes are TRBV29-1 and TRBJ2-5; possibly TRBD1 for D (6 bases). Deletions cut 4 bases from V and 5 bases from J, with 20 bases between. The CDR3 runs 15 residues. The germline V gene has CDR1 SQVTM and CDR2 ANQGSEA. The CDR3: CSVVFPARGGETQYF. CDR3 DNA sequence: TGCAGCGTTGTTTTCCCGGCCAGGGGTGGGGAGACCCAGTACTTC.

This clonotype was seen at least ten times. The chain links TRBV6-2 or TRBV6-3 to TRBJ1-4; D is unclear. In germline, CDR1 is MNHEY, CDR2 SVGEGT. CDR3 length: 12 residues. V was trimmed by 6 bases and J by 7 bases, leaving 9 bases between them. CDR3 amino acids: CASSPSAEKLFF. Here the CDR3 DNA reads TGTGCCAGCAGCCCGTCGGCTGAAAAACTGTTTTTT.

This clonotype was counted between two and nine times. This sequence joins TRBV29-1 and TRBJ2-3; 7 bases agree with TRBD1. Germline CDR1 and CDR2: SQVTM and ANQGSEA. With 1 base clipped from V and 2 bases from J, the junction kept 9 bases outside the gene matches. The CDR3 runs 16 residues. CDR3 coding DNA: TGCAGCGTTGAAGTCTGGGGGAAGGGGGCCACAGATACGCAGTATTTT. Protein: CSVEVWGKGATDTQYF.

This clonotype has at least ten counts. The chain joins TRBV7-6 to TRBJ1-1; a weak D match, TRBD1 (5 bases). Per germline, CDR1 SGHVS and CDR2 FNYEAQ. The germline V and J ends were trimmed by 5 bases and 1 base, with 8 bases remaining between them. The CDR3 has 13 residues. CDR3 in DNA: TGTGCCAGCAGCACCGACAGGAACACTGAAGCTTTCTTT. It encodes CASSTDRNTEAFF.

The chain joins TRBV5-1 to TRBJ2-3; D ambiguous. From germline, CDR1 is SGHRS and CDR2 YFSETQ. Trimming removed 0 bases at V and 5 bases at J, with 7 bases between. This CDR3 has 13 amino acids. CDR3 residues: CASSLANRDTQYF. The CDR3 DNA reads TGCGCCAGCAGCTTGGCTAATAGAGATACGCAGTATTTT.

This clonotype showed up many times. This chain links TRBV5-1 with TRBJ2-3; TRBD2 aligns across 12 bases. The CDR3 is 14 residues long. V lost 1 base and J lost 6; bases outside the gene matches: 0. Germline CDR1 SGHRS, CDR2 YFSETQ. CDR3 sequence (DNA): TGCGCCAGCAGCTTGACTAGCGGGGGGGATACGCAGTATTTT. This codes for CASSLTSGGDTQYF.

This clonotype is medium-sized by share. The V and J genes are TRBV7-9 and TRBJ2-7; 7 bases agree with TRBD1. Germline V CDR1 and CDR2: SEHNR, FQNEAQ (reference sequence). V gave up 5 bases and J gave up 8 bases; unmatched junction bases: 15. CDR3 length equals 15 residues. CDR3 loop: CASSTSRDSWFQQYF. The CDR3 coding sequence is TGTGCCAGCAGCACCAGCCGGGACAGTTGGTTTCAGCAGTACTTC.

In this sample, this clonotype turned up many times. This chain links TRBV5-1 with TRBJ1-6; TRBD1 matches 7 bases. Germline values: CDR1 SGHRS, CDR2 YFSETQ. Germline trimming cut 3 bases from V and 7 bases from J; bases unmatched to any gene: 4. This CDR3 is 14 amino acids long. The CDR3: CASSSQTGNSPLHF. CDR3 DNA sequence: TGCGCCAGCAGCTCCCAGACAGGGAATTCACCCCTCCACTTT.

The sample holds a few counts of this clonotype. The chain carries TRBV7-8 and TRBJ1-1; TRBD1 aligns across 7 bases. The junction had 2 bases not matched to a gene; V was cut back by 4 bases and J by 3 bases. Germline V gives CDR1 SGHVS, CDR2 FQNEAQ. The CDR3 contains 13 residues. The CDR3 DNA is TGTGCCAGCAGCTCAGACAGGGACACTGAAGCTTTCTTT. Protein: CASSSDRDTEAFF.

This clonotype was detected only a few times. J is TRBJ1-2 and V is TRBV7-2; D gene unclear. Germline CDR1 SGHTA, CDR2 FQGNSA. The CDR3 contains 14 residues. The ends were cut back, 5 bases at V and 8 bases at J, with 18 bases in the middle. Here the CDR3 DNA reads TGTGCCAGCAGCCCCATCGACGGACTCGGCGGCTACACCTTC. It yields the protein CASSPIDGLGGYTF.

The sample holds many counts of this clonotype. The chain couples TRBV5-6 to TRBJ1-6; no reliable D call. The V end was cut by 7 bases, the J end by 9 bases, with 17 bases between. Germline V gives CDR1 SGHDT, CDR2 YYEEEE. The CDR3 extends over 14 amino acids. DNA for the CDR3: TGTGCCAGCGGAAACAACGATTGGGGTTCACCCCTCCACTTT. Its protein product is CASGNNDWGSPLHF. The complete variable domain, with remaining parts taken from reference TRBV5-6 and TRBJ1-6, reads DAGVTQSPTHLIKTRGQQVTLRCSPKSGHDTVSWYQQALGQGPQFIFQYYEEEERQRGNFPDRFSGHQFPNYSSELNVNALLLGDSALYLCASGNNDWGSPLHFGNGTRLTVT.

This clonotype was seen a handful of times. This chain joins TRBV20-1 and TRBJ2-5, with unresolved D. In germline, CDR1 is DFQATT, CDR2 SNEGSKA (reference sequence). This CDR3 comprises 14 residues. V lost 0 bases to trimming and J lost 2 bases, with 10 bases between them. CDR3 DNA: TGCAGTGCTAGAGATCTACACAGACAAGAGACCCAGTACTTC. Amino acid sequence: CSARDLHRQETQYF.

This clonotype was counted at least ten times. V gene TRBV12-3 or TRBV12-4 combines with J gene TRBJ2-1; possibly TRBD2 for D (5 bases). Trimming pared 5 bases from V and 0 bases from J, leaving 8 bases between. The CDR3 sequence is 14 residues long. Here the CDR3 DNA reads TGTGCCAGCAGTGACGGGGTCTCCTACAATGAGCAGTTCTTC. It yields the protein CASSDGVSYNEQFF.

This clonotype was seen ten or more times. The chain carries TRBV9 and TRBJ2-3, with 9 bases that match TRBD2. Germline trimming cut 0 bases from V and 3 bases from J; bases unmatched to any gene: 8. The CDR3 extends over 17 amino acids. Germline CDR1 reads SGDLS; CDR2 reads YYNGEE. CDR3 loop: CASSVAKERGETDTQYF. In DNA form, the CDR3 reads TGTGCCAGCAGCGTAGCTAAAGAGCGGGGGGAGACAGATACGCAGTATTTT.

This clonotype was counted many times. The V and J genes are TRBV25-1 and TRBJ2-1; unclear D gene. Deletions cut 4 bases from V and 8 bases from J, with 27 bases between. The length of the CDR3 is 18 residues. Germline CDR1 is MGHDK and CDR2 is SYGVNS. DNA for the CDR3: TGTGCCAGCAGTGGTGGAGACGCGAGTCCACCAGGTGTAGATGAGCAGTTCTTC. Protein: CASSGGDASPPGVDEQFF.

This chain links TRBV4-1 with TRBJ2-3, with TRBD2 identical over 9 bases. Germline loops: CDR1 MGHRA, CDR2 YSYEKL. The V segment lost 4 bases and the J segment 6 bases; nucleotides outside the gene matches: 17. There are 18 residues in the CDR3. CDR3: CASSRSGARGGEADTQYF. The CDR3, as DNA: TGCGCCAGCAGCCGTAGTGGAGCGCGGGGGGGGGAGGCGGATACGCAGTATTTT.

The chain couples TRBV5-1 to TRBJ2-7; no clear D gene. Germline-derived CDR1 and CDR2 are SGHRS and YFSETQ. The CDR3 runs to 13 residues. With 0 bases removed from V and 2 bases from J, the gap between germline ends came to 6 bases. The CDR3 spells CASSLDRTYEQYF. CDR3 DNA sequence: TGCGCCAGCAGCTTGGACAGAACCTACGAGCAGTACTTC.

This clonotype was counted many times. The chain has TRBV4-3 and TRBJ1-5; no reliable D call. V was trimmed by 0 bases and J by 2 bases, leaving 5 bases between them. Germline V lookup: CDR1 LGHNA, CDR2 YSLEER. The CDR3 totals 14 residues. The DNA of the CDR3 is TGCGCCAGCAGCCAAGATCCCGGCAATCAGCCCCAGCATTTT. Its protein is CASSQDPGNQPQHF.